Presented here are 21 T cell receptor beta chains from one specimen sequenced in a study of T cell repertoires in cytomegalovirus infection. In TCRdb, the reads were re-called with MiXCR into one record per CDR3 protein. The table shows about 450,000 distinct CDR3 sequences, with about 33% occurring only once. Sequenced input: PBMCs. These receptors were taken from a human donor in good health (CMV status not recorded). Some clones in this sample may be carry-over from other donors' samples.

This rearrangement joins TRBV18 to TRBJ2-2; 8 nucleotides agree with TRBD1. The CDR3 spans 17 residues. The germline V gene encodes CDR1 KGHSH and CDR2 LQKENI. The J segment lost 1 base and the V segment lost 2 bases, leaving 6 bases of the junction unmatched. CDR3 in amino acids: CASSPYTGTGNTGELFF. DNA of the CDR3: TGTGCCAGCTCACCATATACCGGGACAGGGAACACCGGGGAGCTGTTTTTT.

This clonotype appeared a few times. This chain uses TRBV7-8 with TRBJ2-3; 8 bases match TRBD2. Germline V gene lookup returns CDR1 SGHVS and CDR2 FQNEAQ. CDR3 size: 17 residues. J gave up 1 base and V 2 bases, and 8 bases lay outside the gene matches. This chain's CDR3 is CASSLLGSGARTDTQYF. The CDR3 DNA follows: TGTGCCAGCAGCTTATTGGGTAGCGGGGCTCGCACAGATACGCAGTATTTT.

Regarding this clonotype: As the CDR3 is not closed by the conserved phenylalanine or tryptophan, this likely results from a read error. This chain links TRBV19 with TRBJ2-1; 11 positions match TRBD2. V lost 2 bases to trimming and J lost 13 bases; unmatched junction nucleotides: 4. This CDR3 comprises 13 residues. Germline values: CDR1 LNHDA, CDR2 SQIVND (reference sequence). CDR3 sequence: CASSIYSGGAQFS. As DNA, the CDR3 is TGTGCCAGTAGTATATATAGCGGGGGGGCCCAGTTCTCC.

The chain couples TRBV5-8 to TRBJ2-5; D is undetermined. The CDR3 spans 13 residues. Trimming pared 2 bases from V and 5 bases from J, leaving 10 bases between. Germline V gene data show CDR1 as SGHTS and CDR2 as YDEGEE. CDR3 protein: CASSFFTTETQYF. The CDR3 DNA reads TGTGCCAGCAGCTTCTTCACGACCGAGACCCAGTACTTC.

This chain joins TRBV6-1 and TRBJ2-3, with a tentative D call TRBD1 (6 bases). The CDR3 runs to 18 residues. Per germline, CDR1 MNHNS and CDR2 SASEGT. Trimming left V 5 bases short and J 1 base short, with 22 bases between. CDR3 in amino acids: CASSSRVRGHRGTDTQYF. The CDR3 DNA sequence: TGTGCCAGCAGTTCCAGGGTGAGGGGACACCGGGGCACAGATACGCAGTATTTT.

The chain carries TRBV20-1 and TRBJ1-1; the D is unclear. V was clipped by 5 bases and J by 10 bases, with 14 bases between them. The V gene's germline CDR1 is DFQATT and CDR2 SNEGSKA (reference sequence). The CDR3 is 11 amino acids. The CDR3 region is CSAPSPGGAFF. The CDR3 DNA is TGCAGTGCTCCCTCACCGGGAGGAGCTTTCTTT.

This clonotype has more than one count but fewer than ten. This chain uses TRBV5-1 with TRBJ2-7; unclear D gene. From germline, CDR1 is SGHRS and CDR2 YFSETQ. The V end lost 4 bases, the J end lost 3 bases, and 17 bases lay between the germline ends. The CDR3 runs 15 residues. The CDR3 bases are TGCGCCAGCAGCGCGAGATATGAGAACCTCTACGAGCAGTACTTC. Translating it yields CASSARYENLYEQYF.

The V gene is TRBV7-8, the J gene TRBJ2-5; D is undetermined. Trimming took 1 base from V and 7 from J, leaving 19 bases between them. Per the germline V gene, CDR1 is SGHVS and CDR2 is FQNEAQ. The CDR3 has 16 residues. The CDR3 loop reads CASSLEGSVWEVTQYF. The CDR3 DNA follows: TGTGCCAGCAGCTTAGAAGGATCGGTGTGGGAAGTGACCCAGTACTTC.

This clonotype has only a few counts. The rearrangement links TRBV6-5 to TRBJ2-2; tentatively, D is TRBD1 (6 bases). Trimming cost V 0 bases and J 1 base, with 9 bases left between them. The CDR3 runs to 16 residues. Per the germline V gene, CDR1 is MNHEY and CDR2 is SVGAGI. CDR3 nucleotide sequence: TGTGCCAGCAGTTACTCGAAACAGGGGAACACCGGGGAGCTGTTTTTT. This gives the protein CASSYSKQGNTGELFF.

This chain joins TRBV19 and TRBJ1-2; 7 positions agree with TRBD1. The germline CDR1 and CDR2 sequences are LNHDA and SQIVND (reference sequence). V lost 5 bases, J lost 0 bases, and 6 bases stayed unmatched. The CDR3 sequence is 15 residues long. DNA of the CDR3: TGTGCCAGTAGTTCCGCGGGACAGCCTAACTATGGCTACACCTTC. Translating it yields CASSSAGQPNYGYTF.

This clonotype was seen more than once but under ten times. The CDR3 bases are TGTGCCAGCAGCAACACGAGACTAGCGGGGGGCCATCAAGAGACCCAGTACTTC. Amino acid sequence: CASSNTRLAGGHQETQYF. The V gene is TRBV28, the J gene TRBJ2-5, with 13 positions matching TRBD2. Germline V gene data show CDR1 as MDHEN and CDR2 as SYDVKM. CDR3 length equals 18 residues. J gave up 2 bases and V 6 bases, and 12 bases lay outside the gene matches.

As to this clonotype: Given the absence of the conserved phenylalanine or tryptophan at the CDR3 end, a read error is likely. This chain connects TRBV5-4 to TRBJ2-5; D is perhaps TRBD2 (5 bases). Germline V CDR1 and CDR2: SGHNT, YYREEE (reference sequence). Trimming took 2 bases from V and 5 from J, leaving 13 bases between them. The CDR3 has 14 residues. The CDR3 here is CASSLGGSGETQYL. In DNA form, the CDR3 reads TGTGCCAGCAGCTTAGGCGGGTCGGGGGAGACCCAGTACTTA.

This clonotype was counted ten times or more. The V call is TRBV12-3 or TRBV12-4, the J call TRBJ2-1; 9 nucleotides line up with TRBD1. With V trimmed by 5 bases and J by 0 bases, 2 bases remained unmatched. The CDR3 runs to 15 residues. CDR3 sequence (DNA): TGTGCCAGCAGTGGGACAGGGAGCTCCTACAATGAGCAGTTCTTC. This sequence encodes CASSGTGSSYNEQFF.

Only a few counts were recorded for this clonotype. The CDR3, as DNA: TGTGCCAGCAGTTCCCCCCAGGGGAGGACGAACACTGAAGCTTTCTTT. Protein sequence: CASSSPQGRTNTEAFF. This chain connects TRBV28 to TRBJ1-1; weak D call: TRBD1 (6 bases). Germline CDR1 MDHEN, CDR2 SYDVKM. CDR3 length: 16 amino acids. V was pared by 4 bases and J by 1 base, with 16 bases between.

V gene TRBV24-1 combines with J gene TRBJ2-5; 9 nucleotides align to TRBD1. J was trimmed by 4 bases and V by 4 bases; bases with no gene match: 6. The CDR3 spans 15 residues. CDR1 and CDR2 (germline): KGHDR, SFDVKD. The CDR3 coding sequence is TGTGCCACCAGTGACCGGGACAGGGCGGGAGAGACCCAGTACTTC. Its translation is CATSDRDRAGETQYF.

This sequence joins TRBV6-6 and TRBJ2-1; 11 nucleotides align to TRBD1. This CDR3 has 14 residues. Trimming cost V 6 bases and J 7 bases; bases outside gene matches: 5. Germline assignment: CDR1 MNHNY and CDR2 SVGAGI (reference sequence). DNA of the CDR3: TGTGCCAGCAGGGACAGGGGGCAGGGGAATGAGCAGTTCTTC. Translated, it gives CASRDRGQGNEQFF.

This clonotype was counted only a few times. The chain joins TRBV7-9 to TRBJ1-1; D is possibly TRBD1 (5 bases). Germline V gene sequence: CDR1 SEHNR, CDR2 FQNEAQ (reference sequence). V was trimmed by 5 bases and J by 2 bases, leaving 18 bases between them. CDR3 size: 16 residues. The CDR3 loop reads CASSPRGGGFNTEAFF. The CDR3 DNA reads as TGTGCCAGCAGCCCCCGGGGTGGGGGGTTCAACACTGAAGCTTTCTTT.

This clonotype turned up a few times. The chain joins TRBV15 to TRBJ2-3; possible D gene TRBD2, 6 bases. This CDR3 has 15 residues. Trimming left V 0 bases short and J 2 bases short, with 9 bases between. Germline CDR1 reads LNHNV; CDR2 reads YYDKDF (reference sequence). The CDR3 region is CATSREAGSTDTQYF. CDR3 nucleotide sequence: TGTGCCACCAGCAGAGAGGCGGGGTCCACAGATACGCAGTATTTT.

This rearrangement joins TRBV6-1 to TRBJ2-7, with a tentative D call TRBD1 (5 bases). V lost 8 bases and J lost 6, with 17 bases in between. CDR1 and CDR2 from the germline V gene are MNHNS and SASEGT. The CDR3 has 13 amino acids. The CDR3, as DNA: TGTGCCAGCCATAAGAGGCAGGGCGGCGAGCAGTACTTC. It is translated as CASHKRQGGEQYF.

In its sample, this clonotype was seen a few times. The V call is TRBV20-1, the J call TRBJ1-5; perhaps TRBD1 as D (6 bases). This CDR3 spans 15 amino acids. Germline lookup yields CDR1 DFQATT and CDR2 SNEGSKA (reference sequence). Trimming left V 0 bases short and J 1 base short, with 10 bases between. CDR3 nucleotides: TGCAGTGCTAGAGATCCCCAGGGGAGCAATCAGCCCCAGCATTTT. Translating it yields CSARDPQGSNQPQHF.

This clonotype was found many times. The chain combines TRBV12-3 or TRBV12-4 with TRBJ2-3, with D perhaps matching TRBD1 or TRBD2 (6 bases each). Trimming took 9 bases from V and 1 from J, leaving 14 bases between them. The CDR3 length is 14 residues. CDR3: CASSGARGTDTQYF. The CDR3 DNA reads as TGTGCCAGTTCGGGGGCGCGGGGCACAGATACGCAGTATTTT.